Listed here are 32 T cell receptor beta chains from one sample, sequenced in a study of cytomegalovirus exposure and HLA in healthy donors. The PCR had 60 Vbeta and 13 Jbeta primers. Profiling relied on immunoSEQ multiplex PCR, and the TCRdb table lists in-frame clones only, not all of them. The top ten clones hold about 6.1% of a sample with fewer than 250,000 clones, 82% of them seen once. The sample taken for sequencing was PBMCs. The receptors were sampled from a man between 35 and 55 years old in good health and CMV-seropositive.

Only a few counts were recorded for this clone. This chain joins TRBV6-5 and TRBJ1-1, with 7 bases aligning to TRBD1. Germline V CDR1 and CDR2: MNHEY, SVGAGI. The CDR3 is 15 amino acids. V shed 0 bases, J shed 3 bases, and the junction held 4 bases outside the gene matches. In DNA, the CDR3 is TGTGCCAGCAGTTACTCGGCAGGGGGGCACACTGAAGCTTTCTTT. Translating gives CASSYSAGGHTEAFF.

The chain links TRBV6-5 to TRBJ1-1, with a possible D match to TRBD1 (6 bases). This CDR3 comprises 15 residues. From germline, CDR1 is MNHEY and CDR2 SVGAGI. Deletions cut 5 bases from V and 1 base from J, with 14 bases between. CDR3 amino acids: CASSTQGSGNTEAFF. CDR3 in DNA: TGTGCCAGCAGTACCCAGGGGTCGGGGAACACTGAAGCTTTCTTT.

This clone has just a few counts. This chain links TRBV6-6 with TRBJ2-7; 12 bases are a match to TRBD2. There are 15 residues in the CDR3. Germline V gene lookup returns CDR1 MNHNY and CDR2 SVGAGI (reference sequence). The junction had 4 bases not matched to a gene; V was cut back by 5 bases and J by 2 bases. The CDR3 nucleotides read TGTGCCAGCAGTCTGACTAGCGGGAGTCCCTACGAGCAGTACGTC. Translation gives CASSLTSGSPYEQYV.

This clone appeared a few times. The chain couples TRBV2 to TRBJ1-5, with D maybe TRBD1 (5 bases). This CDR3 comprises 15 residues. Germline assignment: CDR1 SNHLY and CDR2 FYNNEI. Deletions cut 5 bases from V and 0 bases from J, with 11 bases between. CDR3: CASSTQDNSNQPQHF. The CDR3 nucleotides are TGTGCCAGCAGTACACAGGACAATAGCAATCAGCCCCAGCATTTT.

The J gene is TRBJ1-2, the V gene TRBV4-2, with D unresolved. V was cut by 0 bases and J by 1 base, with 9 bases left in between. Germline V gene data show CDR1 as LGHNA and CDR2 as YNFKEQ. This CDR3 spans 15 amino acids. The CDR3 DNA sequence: TGTGCCAGCAGCCAAGAATCGGGTATTAACTATGGCTACACCTTC. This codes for CASSQESGINYGYTF.

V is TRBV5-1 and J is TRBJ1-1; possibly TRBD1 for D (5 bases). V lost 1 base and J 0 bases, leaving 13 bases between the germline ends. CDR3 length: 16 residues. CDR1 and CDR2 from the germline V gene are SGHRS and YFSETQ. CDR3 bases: TGCGCCAGCAGCTTGTTGGGGGGTGGGATGAACACTGAAGCTTTCTTT. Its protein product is CASSLLGGGMNTEAFF.

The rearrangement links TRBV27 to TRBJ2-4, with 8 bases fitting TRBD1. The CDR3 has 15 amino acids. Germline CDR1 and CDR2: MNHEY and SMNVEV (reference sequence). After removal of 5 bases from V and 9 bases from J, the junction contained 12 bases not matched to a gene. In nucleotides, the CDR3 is TGTGCCAGCAGTATTACCGGGACAGGACTTACCATTCAGTACTTC. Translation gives CASSITGTGLTIQYF.

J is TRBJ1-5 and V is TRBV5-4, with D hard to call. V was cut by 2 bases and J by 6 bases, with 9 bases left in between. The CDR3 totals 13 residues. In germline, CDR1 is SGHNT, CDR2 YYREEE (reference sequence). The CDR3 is CASSFHPGQPQHF. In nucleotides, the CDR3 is TGTGCCAGCAGCTTCCATCCCGGTCAGCCCCAGCATTTT.

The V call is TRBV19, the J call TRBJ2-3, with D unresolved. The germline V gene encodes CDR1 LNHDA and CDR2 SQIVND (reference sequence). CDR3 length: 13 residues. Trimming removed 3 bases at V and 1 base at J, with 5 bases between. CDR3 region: CASSMAGTDTQYF. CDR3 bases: TGTGCCAGTAGTATGGCTGGCACAGATACGCAGTATTTT.

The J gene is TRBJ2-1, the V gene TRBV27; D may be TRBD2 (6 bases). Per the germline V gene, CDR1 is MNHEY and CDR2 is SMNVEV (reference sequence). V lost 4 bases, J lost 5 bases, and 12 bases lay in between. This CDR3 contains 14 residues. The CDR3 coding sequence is TGTGCCAGCAGTTGGTCTAGCGCAAACAATGAGCAGTTCTTC. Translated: CASSWSSANNEQFF.

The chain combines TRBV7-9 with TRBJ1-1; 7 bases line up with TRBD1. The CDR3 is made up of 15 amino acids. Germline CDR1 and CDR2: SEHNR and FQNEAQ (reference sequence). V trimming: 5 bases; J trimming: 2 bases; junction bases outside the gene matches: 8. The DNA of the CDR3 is TGTGCCAGCAGCGTTCAGGGGGTGGGAAACACTGAAGCTTTCTTT. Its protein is CASSVQGVGNTEAFF.

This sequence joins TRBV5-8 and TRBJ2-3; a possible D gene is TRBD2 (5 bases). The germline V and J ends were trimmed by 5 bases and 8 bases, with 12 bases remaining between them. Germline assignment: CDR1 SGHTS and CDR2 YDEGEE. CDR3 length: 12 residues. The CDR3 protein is CASSRGKGTQYF. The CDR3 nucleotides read TGTGCCAGCAGTCGAGGGAAGGGTACGCAGTATTTT.

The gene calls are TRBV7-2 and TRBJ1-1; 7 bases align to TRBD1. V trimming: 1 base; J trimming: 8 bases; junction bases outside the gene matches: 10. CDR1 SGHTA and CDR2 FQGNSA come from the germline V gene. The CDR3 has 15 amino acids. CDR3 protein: CASSLDLTGVPEAFF. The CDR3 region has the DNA TGTGCCAGCAGCTTAGACTTAACAGGGGTCCCCGAAGCTTTCTTT.

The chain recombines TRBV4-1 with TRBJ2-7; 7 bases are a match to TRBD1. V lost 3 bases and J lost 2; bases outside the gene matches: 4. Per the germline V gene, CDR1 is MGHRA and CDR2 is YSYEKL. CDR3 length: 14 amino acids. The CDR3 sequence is CASSQLGTAYEQYF. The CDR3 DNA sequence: TGCGCCAGCAGCCAGTTAGGGACAGCCTACGAGCAGTACTTC.

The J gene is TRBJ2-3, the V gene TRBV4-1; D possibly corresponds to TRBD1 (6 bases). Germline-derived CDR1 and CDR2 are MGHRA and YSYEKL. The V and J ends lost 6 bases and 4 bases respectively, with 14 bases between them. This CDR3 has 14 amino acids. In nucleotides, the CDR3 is TGCGCCAGCAGAAACAGGGTTCAGCCAGATACGCAGTATTTT. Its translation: CASRNRVQPDTQYF.

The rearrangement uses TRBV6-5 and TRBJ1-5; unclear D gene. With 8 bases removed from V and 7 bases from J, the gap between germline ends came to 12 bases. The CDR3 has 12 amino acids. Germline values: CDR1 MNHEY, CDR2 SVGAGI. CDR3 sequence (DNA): TGTGCCAGCTTATTAAACGGGCAGCCCCAGCATTTT. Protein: CASLLNGQPQHF.

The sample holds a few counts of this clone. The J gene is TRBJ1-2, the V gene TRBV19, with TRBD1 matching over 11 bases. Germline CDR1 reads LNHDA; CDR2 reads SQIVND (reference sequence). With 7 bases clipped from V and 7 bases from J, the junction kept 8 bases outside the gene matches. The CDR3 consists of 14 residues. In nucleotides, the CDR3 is TGTGCCAGTACCAAACTGGACAGGGGGCTTGGCTACACCTTC. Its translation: CASTKLDRGLGYTF.

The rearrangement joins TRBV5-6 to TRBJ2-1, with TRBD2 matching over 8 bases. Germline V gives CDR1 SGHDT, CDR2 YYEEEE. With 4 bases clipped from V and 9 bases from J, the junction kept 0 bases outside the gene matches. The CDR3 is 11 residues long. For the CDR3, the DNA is TGTGCCAGCAGCGCGGGGGGTGAGCAGTTCTTC. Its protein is CASSAGGEQFF.

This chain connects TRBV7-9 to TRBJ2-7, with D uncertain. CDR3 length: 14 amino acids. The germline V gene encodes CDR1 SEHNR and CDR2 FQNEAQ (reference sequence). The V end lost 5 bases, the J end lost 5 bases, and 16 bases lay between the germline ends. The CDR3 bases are TGTGCCAGCAGCCCCGGCGGCTTATTCAACGAGCAGTACTTC. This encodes CASSPGGLFNEQYF.

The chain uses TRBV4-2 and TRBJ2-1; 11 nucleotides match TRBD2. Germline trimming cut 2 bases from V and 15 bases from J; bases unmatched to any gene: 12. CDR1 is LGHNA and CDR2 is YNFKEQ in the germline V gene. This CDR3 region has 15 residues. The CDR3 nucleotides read TGTGCCAGCAGCCAAACTCTAGCGGGAGGAATTGTTAGGTTCTTC. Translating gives CASSQTLAGGIVRFF.

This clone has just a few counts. DNA for the CDR3: TGTGCCAGCAGCTTAAACCCGGGACAGCGGAGTGAAGCTTTCTTT. It specifies CASSLNPGQRSEAFF. This rearrangement joins TRBV7-3 to TRBJ1-1, with 7 bases matching TRBD1. Germline V gene lookup returns CDR1 SGHTA and CDR2 FQGTGA. The CDR3 loop spans 15 amino acids. V lost 1 base, J lost 7 bases, and 9 bases stayed unmatched.

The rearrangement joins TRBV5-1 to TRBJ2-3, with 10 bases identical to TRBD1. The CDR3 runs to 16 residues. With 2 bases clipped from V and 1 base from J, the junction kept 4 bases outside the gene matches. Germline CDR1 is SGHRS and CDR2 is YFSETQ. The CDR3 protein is CASSFSGTGGTDTQYF. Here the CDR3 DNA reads TGCGCCAGCAGCTTTTCCGGGACAGGGGGCACAGATACGCAGTATTTT.

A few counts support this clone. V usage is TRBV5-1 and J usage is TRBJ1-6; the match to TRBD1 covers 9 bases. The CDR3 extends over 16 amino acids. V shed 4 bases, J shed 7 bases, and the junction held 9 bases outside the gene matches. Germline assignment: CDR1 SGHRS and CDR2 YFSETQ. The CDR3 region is CASSPIGTGRNSPLHF. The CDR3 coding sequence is TGCGCCAGCAGCCCCATTGGGACAGGGCGGAATTCACCCCTCCACTTT.

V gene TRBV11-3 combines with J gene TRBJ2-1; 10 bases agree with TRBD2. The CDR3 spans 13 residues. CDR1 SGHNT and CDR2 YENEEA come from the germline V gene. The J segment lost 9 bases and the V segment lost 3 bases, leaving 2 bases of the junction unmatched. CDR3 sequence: CASSLSGRVEQFF. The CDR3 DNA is TGTGCCAGCAGCTTGAGCGGGAGGGTTGAGCAGTTCTTC.

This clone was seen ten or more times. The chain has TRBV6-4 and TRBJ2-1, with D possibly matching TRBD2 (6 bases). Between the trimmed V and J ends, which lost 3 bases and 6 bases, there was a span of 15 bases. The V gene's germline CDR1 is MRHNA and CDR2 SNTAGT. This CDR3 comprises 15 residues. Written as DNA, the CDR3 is TGTGCCAGCAGTGATAGTACGGCCGGGGGCAATGAGCAGTTCTTC. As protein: CASSDSTAGGNEQFF.

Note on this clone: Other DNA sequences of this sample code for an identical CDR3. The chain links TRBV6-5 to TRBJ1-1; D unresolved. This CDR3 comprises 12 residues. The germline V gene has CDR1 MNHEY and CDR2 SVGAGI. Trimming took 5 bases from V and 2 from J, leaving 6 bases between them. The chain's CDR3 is CASSPGNTEAFF. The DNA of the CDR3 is TGTGCCAGCAGTCCAGGTAACACTGAAGCTTTCTTT.

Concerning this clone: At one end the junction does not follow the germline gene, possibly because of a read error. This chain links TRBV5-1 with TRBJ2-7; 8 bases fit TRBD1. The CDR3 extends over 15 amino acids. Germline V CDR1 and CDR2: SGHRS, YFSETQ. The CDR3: CASSFWQGADYEQCF. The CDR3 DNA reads TGCGCCAGCAGCTTTTGGCAGGGGGCAGACTACGAGCAGTGCTTC.

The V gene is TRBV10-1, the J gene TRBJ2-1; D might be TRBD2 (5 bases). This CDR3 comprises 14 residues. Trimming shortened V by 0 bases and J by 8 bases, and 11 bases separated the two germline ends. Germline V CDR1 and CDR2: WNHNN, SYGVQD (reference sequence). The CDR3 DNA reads TGCGCCAGCAGTGAGTCAAACGGGATCCATGAGCAGTTCTTC. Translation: CASSESNGIHEQFF.

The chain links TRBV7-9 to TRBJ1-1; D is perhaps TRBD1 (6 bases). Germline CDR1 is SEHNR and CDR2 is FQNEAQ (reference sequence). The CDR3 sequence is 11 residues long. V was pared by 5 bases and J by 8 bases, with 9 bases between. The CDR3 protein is CASSLGTEAFF. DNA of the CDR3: TGTGCCAGCAGCCTAGGGACAGAAGCTTTCTTT.

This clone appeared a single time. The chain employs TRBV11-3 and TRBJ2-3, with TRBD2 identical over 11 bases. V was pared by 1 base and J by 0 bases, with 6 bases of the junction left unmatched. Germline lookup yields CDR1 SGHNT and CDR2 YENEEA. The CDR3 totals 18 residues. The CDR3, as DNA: TGTGCCAGCAGCTTAGGGCTAGCGGGAGGAGGAAGCACAGATACGCAGTATTTT. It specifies CASSLGLAGGGSTDTQYF.

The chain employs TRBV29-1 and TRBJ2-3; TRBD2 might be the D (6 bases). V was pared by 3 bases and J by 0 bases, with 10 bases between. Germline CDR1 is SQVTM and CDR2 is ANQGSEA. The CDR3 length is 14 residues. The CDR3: CSVEREVSTDTQYF. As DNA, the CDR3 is TGCAGCGTTGAGAGGGAGGTGAGCACAGATACGCAGTATTTT.

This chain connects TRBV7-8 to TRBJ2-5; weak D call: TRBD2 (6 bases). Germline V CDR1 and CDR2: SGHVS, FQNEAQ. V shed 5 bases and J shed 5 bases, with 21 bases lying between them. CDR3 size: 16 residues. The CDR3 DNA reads TGTGCCAGCAGCCCAGACCTTGCGGAGGGCCGGGAGACCCAGTACTTC. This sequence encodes CASSPDLAEGRETQYF.